The 13 T cell receptor beta chains in this list originate from one sample, sequenced in a study of shared clonotypes between healthy human individuals. Method: immunoSEQ multiplex PCR; TCRdb's copy keeps in-frame clones and lacks some. The sample consists of millions of clones, about 92% of them appearing once. Sequenced input: naive CD4+ T cells from PBMCs. This sample's subset: CD45RA+ positively selected. These receptors originate from a man between 18 and 35 years old in good health. Some clones in this sample may be carry-over from other donors' samples.

The chain couples TRBV4-3 to TRBJ2-4; 11 bases line up with TRBD2. This CDR3 region has 16 residues. Looked up from germline, CDR1 is LGHNA and CDR2 is YSLEER. V shed 4 bases and J 0 bases; nucleotides not matched to a gene: 2. The CDR3 region is CASSPGLAGAKNIQYF. The CDR3 DNA reads TGCGCCAGCAGCCCTGGACTAGCGGGAGCCAAAAACATTCAGTACTTC.

The chain has TRBV18 and TRBJ1-5; D perhaps matches TRBD1 (5 bases). V shed 3 bases and J shed 4 bases, with 16 bases lying between them. The germline CDR1 and CDR2 sequences are KGHSH and LQKENI. This CDR3 contains 16 residues. The CDR3 DNA is TGTGCCAGCTCACCTGAAACAGGTTCCACTAATCAGCCCCAGCATTTT. Amino acids: CASSPETGSTNQPQHF.

As regards this clone: Other nucleotide sequences in the sample specify the same CDR3. The chain links TRBV28 to TRBJ2-3; the D gene is possibly TRBD2 (5 bases). The germline V gene encodes CDR1 MDHEN and CDR2 SYDVKM. CDR3 length: 12 residues. Trimming removed 2 bases from V and 5 bases from J, with 5 bases in between. The CDR3 region has the DNA TGTGCCAGCAGTTTAGCGGGAGATACGCAGTATTTT. Amino acid sequence: CASSLAGDTQYF.

The rearrangement uses TRBV5-1 and TRBJ2-7, with D perhaps TRBD1 (6 bases). The CDR3 loop spans 18 amino acids. V lost 1 base to trimming and J lost 0 bases, with 20 bases between them. Germline V lookup: CDR1 SGHRS, CDR2 YFSETQ. The CDR3 DNA follows: TGCGCCAGCAGCTTGAGGTCCTGGACAGAAACAACCTCCTACGAGCAGTACTTC. As protein: CASSLRSWTETTSYEQYF.

The chain recombines TRBV29-1 with TRBJ2-2; 7 nucleotides line up with TRBD2. V shed 5 bases, J shed 0 bases, and the junction held 9 bases outside the gene matches. This CDR3 is built from 16 residues. Germline CDR1 and CDR2: SQVTM and ANQGSEA. This CDR3 is CSVCPSGLANTGELFF. Written as DNA, the CDR3 is TGCAGCGTTTGTCCTAGCGGTCTCGCGAACACCGGGGAGCTGTTTTTT.

The chain carries TRBV29-1 and TRBJ2-7; TRBD1 matches 8 bases. Germline V lookup: CDR1 SQVTM, CDR2 ANQGSEA. The V gene end was trimmed by 4 bases and the J gene end by 1 base; junction bases not matched to a gene: 15. This CDR3 is 17 amino acids long. DNA for the CDR3: TGCAGCGTTGCAGATCGTTGGCAGGGGGCGCCTTCCTACGAGCAGTACTTC. It yields the protein CSVADRWQGAPSYEQYF.

This chain uses TRBV27 with TRBJ2-5; D may be TRBD1 (5 bases). Looked up from germline, CDR1 is MNHEY and CDR2 is SMNVEV (reference sequence). Between the trimmed V and J ends, which lost 6 bases and 5 bases, there was a span of 13 bases. The CDR3 sequence is 13 residues long. The CDR3 loop reads CASSRALGETQYF. As DNA, the CDR3 is TGTGCCAGCAGCAGGGCCCTGGGGGAGACCCAGTACTTC.

The chain combines TRBV2 with TRBJ2-3, with D possibly matching TRBD1 (5 bases). Trimming shortened V by 2 bases and J by 2 bases, and 11 bases separated the two germline ends. Germline CDR1 reads SNHLY; CDR2 reads FYNNEI. This CDR3 contains 15 residues. The CDR3 loop reads CASSETRQITDTQYF. Written as DNA, the CDR3 is TGTGCCAGCAGTGAAACCCGACAGATCACAGATACGCAGTATTTT.

This chain uses TRBV6-1 with TRBJ2-3; D possibly corresponds to TRBD1 (7 bases). Germline V CDR1 and CDR2: MNHNS, SASEGT. There are 15 residues in the CDR3. V was cut by 0 bases and J by 7 bases, with 14 bases left in between. This CDR3 reads CASSEAARGRNTQYF. DNA of the CDR3: TGTGCCAGCAGTGAAGCAGCCAGGGGGAGGAATACGCAGTATTTT.

This clone was found a few times. The CDR3 DNA reads as TGTGCCAGCAGCGTAGCAAGTCCGCGGGGGCATTTT. Amino acids: CASSVASPRGHF. This chain uses TRBV9 with TRBJ1-5; D is uncertain. Trimming removed 0 bases from V and 15 bases from J, with 13 bases in between. The CDR3 totals 12 residues. Germline CDR1 and CDR2: SGDLS and YYNGEE.

The chain links TRBV18 to TRBJ2-7; D not resolved. The CDR3 consists of 14 residues. Trimming shortened V by 3 bases and J by 3 bases, and 12 bases separated the two germline ends. In germline, CDR1 is KGHSH, CDR2 LQKENI. The CDR3 reads CASSPSTAHYEQYF. The CDR3 bases are TGTGCCAGCTCACCGAGCACCGCTCACTACGAGCAGTACTTC.

This clone was seen once. CDR3 residues: CSATNSYEQYF. CDR3 in DNA: TGCAGTGCTACGAATAGCTACGAGCAGTACTTC. This chain joins TRBV20-1 and TRBJ2-7; D gene ambiguous. Trimming cost V 4 bases and J 3 bases, with 7 bases left between them. Per the germline V gene, CDR1 is DFQATT and CDR2 is SNEGSKA (reference sequence). The CDR3 is 11 residues long.

This chain connects TRBV7-9 to TRBJ1-5, with D uncertain. Per the germline V gene, CDR1 is SEHNR and CDR2 is FQNEAQ (reference sequence). Trimming removed 1 base at V and 6 bases at J, with 10 bases between. This CDR3 region has 14 residues. CDR3 nucleotide sequence: TGTGCCAGCAGCTTAGGTGCAGGTGCTCAGCCCCAGCATTTT. It is translated as CASSLGAGAQPQHF.